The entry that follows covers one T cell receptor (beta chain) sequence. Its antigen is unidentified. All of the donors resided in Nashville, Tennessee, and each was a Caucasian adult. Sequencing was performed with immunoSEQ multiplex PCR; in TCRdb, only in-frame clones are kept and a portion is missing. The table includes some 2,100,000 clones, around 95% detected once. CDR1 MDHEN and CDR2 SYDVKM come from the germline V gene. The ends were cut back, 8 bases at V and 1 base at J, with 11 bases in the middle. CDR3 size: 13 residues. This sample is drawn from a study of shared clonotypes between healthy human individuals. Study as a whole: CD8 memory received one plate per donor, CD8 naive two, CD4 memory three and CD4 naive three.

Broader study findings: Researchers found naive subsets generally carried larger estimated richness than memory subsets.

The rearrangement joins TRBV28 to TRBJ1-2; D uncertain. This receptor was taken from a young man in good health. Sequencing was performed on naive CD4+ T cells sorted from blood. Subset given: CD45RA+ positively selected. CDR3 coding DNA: TGTGCCAGCCTCAATAGAGGTAACTATGGCTACACCTTC. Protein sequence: CASLNRGNYGYTF.